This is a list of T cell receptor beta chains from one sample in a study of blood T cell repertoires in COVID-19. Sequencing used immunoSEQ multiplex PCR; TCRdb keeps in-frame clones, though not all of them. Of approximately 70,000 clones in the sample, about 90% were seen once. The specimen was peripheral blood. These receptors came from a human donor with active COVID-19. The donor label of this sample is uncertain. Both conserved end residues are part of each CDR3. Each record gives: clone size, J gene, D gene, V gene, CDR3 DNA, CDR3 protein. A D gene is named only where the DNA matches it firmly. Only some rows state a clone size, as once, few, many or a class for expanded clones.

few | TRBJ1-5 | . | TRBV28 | TGTGCCAGCAGGACAATACCGCAGCCCCAGCATTTT | CASRTIPQPQHF
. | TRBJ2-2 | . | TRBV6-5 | TGTGCCAGCAGTTACTCCCCAGGGGTGGACACCGGGGAGCTGTTTTTT | CASSYSPGVDTGELFF
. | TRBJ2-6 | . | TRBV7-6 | TGTGCCAGCAGCCGGTTGGAAGGAGGTTCTGGGGCCAACGTCCTGACTTTC | CASSRLEGGSGANVLTF
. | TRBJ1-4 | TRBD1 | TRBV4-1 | TGCGCCAGCAGCCAAGATCCCGGGACAGGGAGTGAAAAACTGTTTTTT | CASSQDPGTGSEKLFF
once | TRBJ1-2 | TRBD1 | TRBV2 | TGTGCCAGCAGTGGGTCCGGGACAGGGGGCGGCTACACCTTC | CASSGSGTGGGYTF
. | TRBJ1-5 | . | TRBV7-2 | TGTGCCAGCAGCTTAGACAGCTATAGCAATCAGCCCCAGCATTTT | CASSLDSYSNQPQHF
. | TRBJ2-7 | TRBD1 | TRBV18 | TGTGCCAGCTCAACTCGACAGGGGGAGTCCTACGAGCAGTACTTC | CASSTRQGESYEQYF
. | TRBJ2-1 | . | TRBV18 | TGTGCCAGCTCACCCGCTCTAGCGACCCTCTCCTACAATGAGCAGTTCTTC | CASSPALATLSYNEQFF
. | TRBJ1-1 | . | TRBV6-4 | TGTGCCAGCAGTGAAACCGATCAGGACACTGAAGCTTTCTTT | CASSETDQDTEAFF
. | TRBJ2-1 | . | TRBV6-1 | TGTGCCAGCAGTGACAGAAGGAGCTCCTACAATGAGCAGTTCTTC | CASSDRRSSYNEQFF
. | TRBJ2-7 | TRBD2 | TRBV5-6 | TGTGCCAGCAGGCCCGTCTCGGGGGGCTACGAGCAGTACTTC | CASRPVSGGYEQYF
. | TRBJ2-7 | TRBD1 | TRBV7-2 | TGTGCCAGCAGCTCAAGACAGGGGGTCCACGAGCAGTACTTC | CASSSRQGVHEQYF
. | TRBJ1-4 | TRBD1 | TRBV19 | TGTGCCAGTAGTCCTCGCCGGGACAGGGGGTCTAATGAAAAACTGTTTTTT | CASSPRRDRGSNEKLFF
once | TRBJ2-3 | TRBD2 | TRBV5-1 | TGCGCCAGCAGCCTACCCACTAGCGGGAGAGAACGTAACACAGATACGCAGTATTTT | CASSLPTSGRERNTDTQYF
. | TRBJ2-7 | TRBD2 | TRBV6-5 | TGTGCCAGCAGTTTCAGGACTAGCCGGCCCTACGAGCAGTACTTC | CASSFRTSRPYEQYF
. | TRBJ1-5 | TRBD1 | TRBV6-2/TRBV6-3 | TGTGCCAGCAGTTCCGGACAGGGGGACCAGCCCCAGCATTTT | CASSSGQGDQPQHF
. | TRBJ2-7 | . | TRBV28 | TGTGCCAGCAGTTTAAGTACTAGCTACGAGCAGTACTTC | CASSLSTSYEQYF
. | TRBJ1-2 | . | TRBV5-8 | TGTGCCAGCAGCTTTACAGCCGTTAACTATGGCTACACCTTC | CASSFTAVNYGYTF